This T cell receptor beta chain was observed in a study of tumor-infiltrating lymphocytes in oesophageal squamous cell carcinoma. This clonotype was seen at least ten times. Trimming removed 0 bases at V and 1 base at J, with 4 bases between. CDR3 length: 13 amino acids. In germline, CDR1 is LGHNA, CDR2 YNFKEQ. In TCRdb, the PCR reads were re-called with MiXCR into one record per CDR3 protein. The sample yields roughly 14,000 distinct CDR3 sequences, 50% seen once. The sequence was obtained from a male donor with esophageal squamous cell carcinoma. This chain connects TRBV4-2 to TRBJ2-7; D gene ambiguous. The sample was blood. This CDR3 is CASSQDGSYEQYF. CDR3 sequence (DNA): TGTGCCAGCAGCCAAGACGGGTCCTACGAGCAGTACTTC.